Listed here are 30 T cell receptor beta chains from one sample, sequenced in a study of blood T cell repertoires in COVID-19. The table came from immunoSEQ multiplex PCR; TCRdb's copy has only in-frame clones and leaves some out. The sample holds around 210,000 clones, about nine tenths seen once. Material: peripheral blood. All receptors come from a woman aged 70-85 years with acute or convalescent COVID-19.

The CDR3: CASSLLGLRGTEAFF. DNA of the CDR3: TGTGCCAGCAGCTTGTTGGGTCTCAGGGGCACTGAAGCTTTCTTT. The gene calls are TRBV5-5 and TRBJ1-1; D is perhaps TRBD1 (6 bases). The CDR3 extends over 15 amino acids. Trimming removed 1 base from V and 4 bases from J, with 14 bases in between. Germline V gene lookup returns CDR1 SGHKS and CDR2 YYEKEE (reference sequence).

The V gene is TRBV5-6, the J gene TRBJ2-1; D might be TRBD1 (7 bases). The CDR3 loop spans 15 amino acids. The V end was cut by 3 bases, the J end by 6 bases, with 16 bases between. The germline gives CDR1 SGHDT, CDR2 YYEEEE. The CDR3 spells CASSSLRQGGNEQFF. CDR3 DNA sequence: TGTGCCAGCAGCTCCTTGAGACAGGGAGGCAATGAGCAGTTCTTC. Using reference TRBV5-6 and TRBJ2-1 for the parts outside the CDR3, the full variable domain is DAGVTQSPTHLIKTRGQQVTLRCSPKSGHDTVSWYQQALGQGPQFIFQYYEEEERQRGNFPDRFSGHQFPNYSSELNVNALLLGDSALYLCASSSLRQGGNEQFFGPGTRLTVL.

The V gene is TRBV28, the J gene TRBJ1-3; TRBD1 matches at 7 bases. V lost 5 bases to trimming and J lost 3 bases; unmatched junction nucleotides: 13. Germline V gene data show CDR1 as MDHEN and CDR2 as SYDVKM. This CDR3 contains 17 residues. The CDR3 DNA reads TGTGCCAGCAGTCCATCGGGACAGCCCCGGCATGGAAACACCATATATTTT. It codes for CASSPSGQPRHGNTIYF.

This rearrangement joins TRBV5-4 to TRBJ2-3; TRBD1 aligns across 8 bases. V lost 0 bases to trimming and J lost 1 base; unmatched junction nucleotides: 7. The germline V gene encodes CDR1 SGHNT and CDR2 YYREEE (reference sequence). The length of the CDR3 is 17 residues. CDR3 protein: CASSLGTGWIGTDTQYF. CDR3 DNA: TGTGCCAGCAGCTTGGGGACAGGGTGGATTGGCACAGATACGCAGTATTTT.

V usage is TRBV4-3 and J usage is TRBJ1-3; D may be TRBD1 (6 bases). The CDR3 has 16 amino acids. V was shortened by 4 bases and J by 2 bases, with 15 bases between the two germline ends. Germline values: CDR1 LGHNA, CDR2 YSLEER. The CDR3 DNA is TGCGCCAGCAGCCGGACAGTGAATAATCCTGGAAACACCATATATTTT. This encodes CASSRTVNNPGNTIYF.

V is TRBV19 and J is TRBJ1-4; D is unclear. CDR3 size: 16 residues. Trimming stripped 7 bases from V and 4 bases from J, with 19 bases between. Germline lookup yields CDR1 LNHDA and CDR2 SQIVND (reference sequence). The CDR3 sequence is CASTTRLPGGNEKLFF. CDR3 DNA: TGTGCCAGTACCACCCGGTTACCTGGTGGTAATGAAAAACTGTTTTTT.

The V call is TRBV7-6, the J call TRBJ2-3; D perhaps matches TRBD2 (5 bases). Germline CDR1 reads SGHVS; CDR2 reads FNYEAQ. Trimming removed 2 bases at V and 4 bases at J, with 7 bases between. This CDR3 is 13 amino acids long. The CDR3 region has the DNA TGTGCCAGCAGCTTAACGAGGGCAGATACGCAGTATTTT. Translating it yields CASSLTRADTQYF.

This chain uses TRBV7-2 with TRBJ2-3; D is unclear. The CDR3 is made up of 15 amino acids. The V end lost 4 bases, the J end lost 1 base, and 12 bases lay between the germline ends. Per germline, CDR1 SGHTA and CDR2 FQGNSA. The CDR3 sequence is CASSYSQRGTDTQYF. The CDR3 coding sequence is TGTGCCAGCAGCTATAGCCAGAGAGGCACAGATACGCAGTATTTT.

CDR3 protein: CASSLGPDSGANVLTF. The CDR3, as DNA: TGCGCCAGCAGCTTGGGGCCAGACTCTGGGGCCAACGTCCTGACTTTC. The chain uses TRBV5-1 and TRBJ2-6; D remains unclear. V lost 0 bases and J lost 0, with 7 bases in between. This CDR3 is built from 16 residues. Germline CDR1 is SGHRS and CDR2 is YFSETQ.

The genes are TRBV4-1 and TRBJ2-1; D might be TRBD1 (5 bases). Trimming shortened V by 11 bases and J by 7 bases, and 12 bases separated the two germline ends. Germline V gene sequence: CDR1 MGHRA, CDR2 YSYEKL. This CDR3 region has 11 residues. CDR3 DNA: TGCGCCGCTGGGGCGGCAAATGAGCAGTTCTTC. Translating it yields CAAGAANEQFF.

The chain couples TRBV27 to TRBJ2-7; TRBD2 agrees at 13 bases. This CDR3 region has 15 residues. Germline trimming cut 5 bases from V and 2 bases from J; bases unmatched to any gene: 3. Germline CDR1 is MNHEY and CDR2 is SMNVEV (reference sequence). CDR3 residues: CASSPTSGRPYEQYF. In DNA, the CDR3 is TGTGCCAGCAGTCCGACTAGCGGGAGGCCCTACGAGCAGTACTTC.

V and J are TRBV10-1 and TRBJ2-7; TRBD1 agrees at 10 bases. The length of the CDR3 is 15 residues. The J segment lost 3 bases and the V segment lost 1 base, leaving 3 bases of the junction unmatched. CDR1 is WNHNN, CDR2 SYGVQD, per germline (reference sequence). The CDR3 region has the DNA TGCGCCAGCAGTGAGTGGGGACAGGGGCGCTACGAGCAGTACTTC. Translated, it gives CASSEWGQGRYEQYF.

Only a few counts were recorded for this clone. The chain has TRBV11-3 and TRBJ2-1; 8 bases align to TRBD2. The CDR3 has 17 residues. Germline loops: CDR1 SGHNT, CDR2 YENEEA. V was clipped by 6 bases and J by 0 bases; unmatched bases: 10. CDR3 in DNA: TGTGCCAGCAGGGCCCTACTTAGCGGGACCTCCTACAATGAGCAGTTCTTC. This gives the protein CASRALLSGTSYNEQFF.

V and J are TRBV12-3 or TRBV12-4 and TRBJ2-2; D uncertain. This CDR3 comprises 12 residues. Trimming shortened V by 1 base and J by 6 bases, and 3 bases separated the two germline ends. CDR3 DNA: TGTGCCAGCAGTTTAGGAGCCGGGGAGCTGTTTTTT. It yields the protein CASSLGAGELFF.

The V gene is TRBV7-9, the J gene TRBJ2-3; D might be TRBD1 (6 bases). The CDR3 is made up of 14 amino acids. CDR1 is SEHNR, CDR2 FQNEAQ, per germline (reference sequence). V was cut by 1 base and J by 1 base, with 6 bases left in between. CDR3 DNA sequence: TGTGCCAGCAGCTTAGGACAGGGCACAGATACGCAGTATTTT. Translating it yields CASSLGQGTDTQYF.

The chain is built from TRBV7-9 and TRBJ2-2; 8 bases align to TRBD1. This CDR3 region has 16 residues. Per the germline V gene, CDR1 is SEHNR and CDR2 is FQNEAQ (reference sequence). V was clipped by 5 bases and J by 4 bases; unmatched bases: 9. CDR3 residues: CASSPRTGTGTGELFF. DNA for the CDR3: TGTGCCAGCAGCCCCCGGACAGGGACGGGCACCGGGGAGCTGTTTTTT.

The CDR3 reads CASSLQTGIDTQYF. DNA of the CDR3: TGTGCCAGCAGCTTACAGACAGGGATAGATACGCAGTATTTT. This chain joins TRBV7-2 and TRBJ2-3; 7 bases are shared with TRBD1. V shed 2 bases, J shed 5 bases, and the junction held 4 bases outside the gene matches. This CDR3 comprises 14 residues. Germline V gives CDR1 SGHTA, CDR2 FQGNSA.

This chain joins TRBV5-5 and TRBJ1-1; no clear D gene. From germline, CDR1 is SGHKS and CDR2 YYEKEE (reference sequence). This CDR3 has 13 amino acids. Trimming pared 2 bases from V and 0 bases from J, leaving 5 bases between. CDR3 nucleotide sequence: TGTGCCAGCAGCTTTTCCGTGAACACTGAAGCTTTCTTT. Amino acid sequence: CASSFSVNTEAFF.

The J gene is TRBJ1-2, the V gene TRBV29-1, with a tentative D call TRBD1 (5 bases). The V and J ends lost 0 bases and 5 bases respectively, with 7 bases between them. The CDR3 has 12 residues. Germline V gives CDR1 SQVTM, CDR2 ANQGSEA. CDR3 DNA sequence: TGCAGCGTTGAAGAGACAGTATATGGCTACACCTTC. It translates to CSVEETVYGYTF. Full variable domain (outside the CDR3, taken from reference TRBV29-1 and TRBJ1-2): SAVISQKPSRDICQRGTSLTIQCQVDSQVTMMFWYRQQPGQSLTLIATANQGSEATYESGFVIDKFPISRPNLTFSTLTVSNMSPEDSSIYLCSVEETVYGYTFGSGTRLTVV.

This clone has just a few counts. J is TRBJ2-5 and V is TRBV4-1; D is possibly TRBD1 (5 bases). The CDR3 runs 15 residues. Germline lookup yields CDR1 MGHRA and CDR2 YSYEKL. The germline V and J ends were trimmed by 6 bases and 1 base, with 15 bases remaining between them. The CDR3 loop is CASSRSPTGQETQYF. The CDR3, as DNA: TGCGCCAGCAGTCGCTCCCCCACAGGCCAAGAGACCCAGTACTTC.

The chain joins TRBV6-5 to TRBJ2-7, with 7 bases lining up with TRBD1. The V segment lost 5 bases and the J segment 4 bases; nucleotides outside the gene matches: 2. Germline values: CDR1 MNHEY, CDR2 SVGAGI. The CDR3 covers 12 residues. The CDR3: CASSTTGYEQYF. The CDR3 region has the DNA TGTGCCAGCAGTACGACAGGGTACGAGCAGTACTTC.

The chain combines TRBV5-1 with TRBJ2-3; weak D call: TRBD2 (6 bases). Germline assignment: CDR1 SGHRS and CDR2 YFSETQ. The CDR3 runs 13 residues. Deletions cut 0 bases from V and 5 bases from J, with 7 bases between. CDR3 bases: TGCGCCAGCAGCTTGGGCGGGGTAGATACGCAGTATTTT. Translated: CASSLGGVDTQYF.

CDR3 bases: TGTGCCAGCAGCCTCGGCGGAAGACAGGCCGATGAGCAGTTCTTC. Protein product: CASSLGGRQADEQFF. The chain uses TRBV11-3 and TRBJ2-1, with D possibly TRBD1 on 6 matching bases. CDR1 SGHNT and CDR2 YENEEA come from the germline V gene. CDR3 length equals 15 residues. The V gene lost 5 bases and the J gene lost 8 bases, with 19 bases spanning the gap.

The rearrangement joins TRBV6-2 or TRBV6-3 to TRBJ2-5; 7 positions agree with TRBD2. This CDR3 is built from 18 residues. J was trimmed by 3 bases and V by 6 bases; bases with no gene match: 19. Germline V CDR1 and CDR2: MNHEY, SVGEGT. The DNA for the CDR3 is TGTGCCAGCAGCCCTGGGCGGGAGTGGAGCGCGGGAGAAGAGACCCAGTACTTC. Translation gives CASSPGREWSAGEETQYF.

V and J are TRBV5-5 and TRBJ1-5, with D unclear. The germline V gene has CDR1 SGHKS and CDR2 YYEKEE (reference sequence). The CDR3 extends over 12 amino acids. V was trimmed by 0 bases and J by 11 bases, leaving 9 bases between them. In DNA, the CDR3 is TGTGCCAGCAGCTTGGGAGGCCCGACCCAGCATTTT. This sequence encodes CASSLGGPTQHF.

The rearrangement links TRBV6-6 to TRBJ2-2, with D possibly TRBD2 on 5 matching bases. V was trimmed by 9 bases and J by 0 bases, leaving 8 bases between them. Germline V gives CDR1 MNHNY, CDR2 SVGAGI (reference sequence). CDR3 length: 13 amino acids. The CDR3 region has the DNA TGTGCCAGTCGACTAACGAACACCGGGGAGCTGTTTTTT. This encodes CASRLTNTGELFF.

The chain links TRBV2 to TRBJ1-1; D is perhaps TRBD1 (5 bases). This CDR3 region has 17 residues. The V gene lost 1 base and the J gene lost 5 bases, with 20 bases spanning the gap. Germline-derived CDR1 and CDR2 are SNHLY and FYNNEI. The CDR3 reads CASSEEGPAGRGTEAFF. CDR3 coding DNA: TGTGCCAGCAGTGAAGAGGGGCCTGCAGGGCGGGGGACTGAAGCTTTCTTT.

The J gene is TRBJ2-1, the V gene TRBV29-1, with a possible D match to TRBD2 (5 bases). Germline values: CDR1 SQVTM, CDR2 ANQGSEA. The CDR3 consists of 13 residues. V was clipped by 7 bases and J by 11 bases, with 21 bases between them. CDR3 residues: CSAHGGLSKKQFF. CDR3 coding DNA: TGCAGCGCCCACGGTGGACTCTCCAAGAAGCAGTTCTTC.

The chain is built from TRBV23-1 and TRBJ1-3; D is unresolved. TRBV23-1 is filed as an ORF, its function uncertain. This CDR3 has 13 amino acids. V was pared by 8 bases and J by 7 bases, with 15 bases between. Here the CDR3 DNA reads TGCGCCAGCTCGACCCGGGTTTGGAACACCATATATTTT. Its protein product is CASSTRVWNTIYF.

This clone was counted only a few times. The chain employs TRBV28 and TRBJ2-7, with TRBD1 identical over 9 bases. Trimming at V came to 2 bases and at J to 5 bases, leaving 7 bases not matched to a gene. The CDR3 is 15 residues long. The V gene's germline CDR1 is MDHEN and CDR2 SYDVKM. The CDR3 nucleotides read TGTGCCAGCAGTTTACCCGGGACAGGGCTCCACGAGCAGTACTTC. Translation gives CASSLPGTGLHEQYF.